This T cell receptor (beta chain) appears in the sequencing data of a study of blood T cell repertoires in COVID-19. About the study: T cells, B-cell-depleted T cells, or PBMCs provided the cDNA or gDNA that served as material.

The protocol was immunoSEQ multiplex PCR, while the TCRdb copy is restricted to in-frame clones and leaves out a portion. The sample lists 98,000 or so clones, roughly 82% occurring once. This CDR3 spans 11 amino acids. Germline CDR1 reads LNHDA; CDR2 reads SQIVND (reference sequence). The V and J ends lost 8 bases and 3 bases respectively, with 7 bases between them. The clonotype comes from a man in his sixties with acute or convalescent COVID-19. The sample consisted of peripheral blood. The chain carries TRBV19 and TRBJ1-1; D ambiguous. The CDR3 DNA sequence: TGTGCCAGTGGAGGGTACACTGAAGCTTTCTTT. The encoded protein is CASGGYTEAFF.